This record looks at one T cell receptor (beta chain) sequence and its context. The read stops 3 residues short of the end of the CDR3; the missing end is completed from the germline J gene. This sample was taken from a study of T cells in women clearing cervical HPV infection. The germline gives CDR1 DFQATT, CDR2 SNEGSKA (reference sequence). V was pared by 4 bases and J by 1 base, with 10 bases between. This CDR3 contains 13 residues. The method was immunoSEQ multiplex PCR; TCRdb's version includes in-frame clones alone and lacks a portion of them. The table for this sample gives some 40,000 clones.

Sequenced sample: blood buffy coat. This chain connects TRBV20-1 to TRBJ1-1; no firm D call. The receptor was derived from a woman between 18 and 70 years old with a cervical HPV16 infection that either progressed to CIN3+ or cleared (not recorded which). The CDR3 reads CSAMGEWNTEAFF. The part of the CDR3 DNA that was read is TGCAGTGCTATGGGCGAATGGAACACTGAA.